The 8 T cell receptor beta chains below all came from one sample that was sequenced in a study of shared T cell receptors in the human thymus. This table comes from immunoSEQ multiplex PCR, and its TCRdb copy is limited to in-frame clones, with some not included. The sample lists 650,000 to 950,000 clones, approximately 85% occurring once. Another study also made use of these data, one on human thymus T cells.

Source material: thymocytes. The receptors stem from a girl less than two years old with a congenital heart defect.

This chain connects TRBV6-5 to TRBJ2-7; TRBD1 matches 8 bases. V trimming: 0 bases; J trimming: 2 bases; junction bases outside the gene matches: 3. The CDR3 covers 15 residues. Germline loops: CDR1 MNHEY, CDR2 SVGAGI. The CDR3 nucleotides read TGTGCCAGCAGTTACTCGGAGGGACAGGCCTACGAGCAGTACTTC. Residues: CASSYSEGQAYEQYF.

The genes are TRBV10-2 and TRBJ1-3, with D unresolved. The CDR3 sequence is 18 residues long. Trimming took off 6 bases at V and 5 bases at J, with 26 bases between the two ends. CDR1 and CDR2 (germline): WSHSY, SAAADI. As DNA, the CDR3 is TGCGCCAGCAGCGGGGTCCCCTCCGGGGTGTTGTCTCGAAACACCATATATTTT. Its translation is CASSGVPSGVLSRNTIYF.

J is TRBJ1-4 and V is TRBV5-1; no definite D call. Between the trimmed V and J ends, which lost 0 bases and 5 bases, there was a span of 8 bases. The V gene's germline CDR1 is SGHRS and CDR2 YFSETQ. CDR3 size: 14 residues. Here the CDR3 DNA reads TGCGCCAGCAGCTTGGACAGATTAAATGAAAAACTGTTTTTT. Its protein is CASSLDRLNEKLFF. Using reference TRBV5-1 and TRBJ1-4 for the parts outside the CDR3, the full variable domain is KAGVTQTPRYLIKTRGQQVTLSCSPISGHRSVSWYQQTPGQGLQFLFEYFSETQRNKGNFPGRFSGRQFSNSRSEMNVSTLELGDSALYLCASSLDRLNEKLFFGSGTQLSVL.

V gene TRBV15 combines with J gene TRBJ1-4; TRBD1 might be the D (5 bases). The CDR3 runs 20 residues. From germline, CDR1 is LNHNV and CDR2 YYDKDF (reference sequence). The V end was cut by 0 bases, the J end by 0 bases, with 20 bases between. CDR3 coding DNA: TGTGCCACCAGCAGAGACGAAGACTGGAGACAGTCCGCAACTAATGAAAAACTGTTTTTT. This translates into CATSRDEDWRQSATNEKLFF.

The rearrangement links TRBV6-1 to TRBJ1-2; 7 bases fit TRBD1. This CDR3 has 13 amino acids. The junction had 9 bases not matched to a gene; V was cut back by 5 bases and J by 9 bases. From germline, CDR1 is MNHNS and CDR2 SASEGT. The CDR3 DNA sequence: TGTGCCAGCAGTTCCGGACAGGATAGCAGCTACACCTTC. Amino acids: CASSSGQDSSYTF.

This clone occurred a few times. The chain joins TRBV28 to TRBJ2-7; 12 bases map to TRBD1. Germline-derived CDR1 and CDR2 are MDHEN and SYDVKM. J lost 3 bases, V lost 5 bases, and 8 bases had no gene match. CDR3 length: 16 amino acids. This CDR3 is CASSSTGTGGIYEQYF. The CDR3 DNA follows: TGTGCCAGCAGTAGCACCGGGACAGGGGGCATCTACGAGCAGTACTTC.

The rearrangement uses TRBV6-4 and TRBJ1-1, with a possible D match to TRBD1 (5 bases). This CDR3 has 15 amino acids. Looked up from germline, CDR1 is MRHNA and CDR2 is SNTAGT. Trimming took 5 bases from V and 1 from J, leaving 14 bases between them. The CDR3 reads CASSPGGGRNTEAFF. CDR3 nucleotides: TGTGCCAGCAGTCCCGGGGGTGGTAGGAACACTGAAGCTTTCTTT.

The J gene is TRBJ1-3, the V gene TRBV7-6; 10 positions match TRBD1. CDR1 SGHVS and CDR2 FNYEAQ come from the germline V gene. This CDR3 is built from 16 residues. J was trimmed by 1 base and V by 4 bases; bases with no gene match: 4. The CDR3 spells CASSWTGGPSGNTIYF. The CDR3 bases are TGTGCCAGCAGCTGGACAGGGGGACCGTCTGGAAACACCATATATTTT.